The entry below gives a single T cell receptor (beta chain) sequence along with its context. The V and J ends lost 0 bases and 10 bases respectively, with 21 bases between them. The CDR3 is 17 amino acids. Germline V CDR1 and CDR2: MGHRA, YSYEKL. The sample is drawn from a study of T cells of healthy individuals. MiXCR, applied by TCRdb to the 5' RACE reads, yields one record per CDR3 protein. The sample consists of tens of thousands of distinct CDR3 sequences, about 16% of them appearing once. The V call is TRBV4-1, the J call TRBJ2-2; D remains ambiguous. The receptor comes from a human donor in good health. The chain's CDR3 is CASSQEAAAFGTVELFF. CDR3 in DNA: TGCGCCAGCAGCCAAGAAGCCGCGGCTTTTGGAACTGTGGAGCTGTTTTTT.